This T cell receptor beta chain derives from a study of T cell changes during pregnancy in multiple sclerosis. V shed 5 bases, J shed 8 bases, and the junction held 5 bases outside the gene matches. This CDR3 contains 13 residues. The germline gives CDR1 SEHNR, CDR2 FQNEAQ (reference sequence). Sequenced by immunoSEQ multiplex PCR; TCRdb stores in-frame clones only, minus some. The table includes tens of thousands of clones, about 90% detected once. The TCR was taken from a female donor with multiple sclerosis, enrolled in a pregnancy study. J is TRBJ2-2 and V is TRBV7-9, with TRBD2 identical over 7 bases. Sequencing was performed on peripheral blood, taken in the second trimester of pregnancy. The CDR3 spells CASSPGLEGELFF. As DNA, the CDR3 is TGTGCCAGCAGCCCCGGACTAGAGGGGGAGCTGTTTTTT. Based on the CDR3 plus reference TRBV7-9 and TRBJ2-2, the full variable domain is DTGVSQNPRHKITKRGQNVTFRCDPISEHNRLYWYRQTLGQGPEFLTYFQNEAQLEKSRLLSDRFSAERPKGSFSTLEIQRTEQGDSAMYLCASSPGLEGELFFGEGSRLTVL.